The clone carrying this T cell receptor beta chain showed up just a few times. These data belong to a study of PD-1 blockade in classical Hodgkin lymphoma. Time point meaning: cycle 4 day 1 (C4D1), after more than five weeks of nivolumab. Each of the patients experienced relapse following autologous stem cell transplantation, and their brentuximab vedotin exposure differed. CD4+ T cells were purified from thawed PBMCs by magnetic negative selection. TCRdb's copy holds only in-frame clones and misses some; the assay was immunoSEQ multiplex PCR. The data show approximately 10,000 clones, roughly 88% seen once. This CDR3 has 14 amino acids. Germline V gene lookup returns CDR1 SNHLY and CDR2 FYNNEI. V lost 1 base and J lost 4, with 8 bases in between.

This chain uses TRBV2 with TRBJ2-1; TRBD2 might be the D (5 bases). The clonotype originates from a human donor with classical Hodgkin lymphoma. Sequenced material: CD4+ T cells from blood, taken before the fourth cycle of nivolumab. CDR3 nucleotides: TGTGCCAGCAGTGAAGTCACGGGGTACAATGAGCAGTTCTTC. Translated: CASSEVTGYNEQFF.